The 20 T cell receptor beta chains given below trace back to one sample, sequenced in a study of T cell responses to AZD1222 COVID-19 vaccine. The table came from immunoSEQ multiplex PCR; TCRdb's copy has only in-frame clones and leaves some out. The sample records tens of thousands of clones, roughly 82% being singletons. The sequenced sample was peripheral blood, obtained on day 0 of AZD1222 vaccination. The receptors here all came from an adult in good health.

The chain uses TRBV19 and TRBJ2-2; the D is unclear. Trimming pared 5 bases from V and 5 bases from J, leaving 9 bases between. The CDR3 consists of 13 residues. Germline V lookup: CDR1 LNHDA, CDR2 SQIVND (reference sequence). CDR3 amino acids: CASSLLGTGELFF. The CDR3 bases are TGTGCCAGTAGTCTACTGGGGACCGGGGAGCTGTTTTTT. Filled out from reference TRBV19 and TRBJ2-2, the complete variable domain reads DGGITQSPKYLFRKEGQNVTLSCEQNLNHDAMYWYRQDPGQGLRLIYYSQIVNDFQKGDIAEGYSVSREKKESFPLTVTSAQKNPTAFYLCASSLLGTGELFFGEGSRLTVL.

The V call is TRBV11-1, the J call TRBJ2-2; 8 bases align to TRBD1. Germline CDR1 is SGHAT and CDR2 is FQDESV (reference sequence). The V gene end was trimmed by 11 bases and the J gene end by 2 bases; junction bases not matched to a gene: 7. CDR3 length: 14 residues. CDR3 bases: TGTGCCTCCAGGACAGGGTTTAACACCGGGGAGCTGTTTTTT. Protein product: CASRTGFNTGELFF.

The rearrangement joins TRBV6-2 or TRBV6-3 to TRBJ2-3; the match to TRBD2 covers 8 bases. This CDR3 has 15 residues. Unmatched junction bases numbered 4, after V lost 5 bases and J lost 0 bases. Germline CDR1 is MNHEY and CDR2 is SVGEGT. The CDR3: CASSHSGTSTDTQYF. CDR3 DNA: TGTGCCAGCAGTCATAGCGGGACAAGCACAGATACGCAGTATTTT.

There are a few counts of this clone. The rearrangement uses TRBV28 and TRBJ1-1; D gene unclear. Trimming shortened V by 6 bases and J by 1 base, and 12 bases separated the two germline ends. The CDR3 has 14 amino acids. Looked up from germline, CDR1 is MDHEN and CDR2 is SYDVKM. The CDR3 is CASRPGGKNTEAFF. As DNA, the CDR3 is TGTGCCAGCAGGCCTGGAGGGAAGAACACTGAAGCTTTCTTT.

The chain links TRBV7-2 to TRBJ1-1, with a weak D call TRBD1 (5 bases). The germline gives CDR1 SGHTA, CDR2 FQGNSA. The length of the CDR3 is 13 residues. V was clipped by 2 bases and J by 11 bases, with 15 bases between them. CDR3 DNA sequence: TGTGCCAGCAGCTTATGGAAGGAGGGACGGGCTTTCTTT. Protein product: CASSLWKEGRAFF.

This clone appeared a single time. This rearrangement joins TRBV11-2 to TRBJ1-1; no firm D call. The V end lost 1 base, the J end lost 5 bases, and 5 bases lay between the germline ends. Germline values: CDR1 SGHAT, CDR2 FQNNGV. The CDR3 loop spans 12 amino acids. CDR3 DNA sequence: TGTGCCAGCAGCTTAGTTGGTACTGAAGCTTTCTTT. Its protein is CASSLVGTEAFF. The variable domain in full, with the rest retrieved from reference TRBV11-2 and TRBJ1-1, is EAGVAQSPRYKIIEKRQSVAFWCNPISGHATLYWYQQILGQGPKLLIQFQNNGVVDDSQLPKDRFSAERLKGVDSTLKIQPAKLEDSAVYLCASSLVGTEAFFGQGTRLTVV.

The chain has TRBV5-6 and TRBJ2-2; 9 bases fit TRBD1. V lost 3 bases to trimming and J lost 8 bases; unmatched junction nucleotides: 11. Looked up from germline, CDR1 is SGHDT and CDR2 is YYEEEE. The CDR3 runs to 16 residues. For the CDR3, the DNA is TGTGCCAGCAGCTCCCTGGGACAGGGTCTTAGGGGGGAGCTGTTTTTT. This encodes CASSSLGQGLRGELFF.

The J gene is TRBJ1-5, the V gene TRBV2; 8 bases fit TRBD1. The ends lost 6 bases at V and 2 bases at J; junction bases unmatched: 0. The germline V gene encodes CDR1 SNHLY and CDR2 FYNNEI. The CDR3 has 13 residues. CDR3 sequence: CASRTGGNQPQHF. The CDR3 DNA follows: TGTGCCAGCAGGACAGGGGGCAATCAGCCCCAGCATTTT.

CDR3 DNA sequence: TGTGCCAGCTACGACCGGAATGAGCAGTTCTTC. Translated: CASYDRNEQFF. This sequence joins TRBV6-5 and TRBJ2-1; no definite D call. Germline-derived CDR1 and CDR2 are MNHEY and SVGAGI. The V and J ends lost 8 bases and 7 bases respectively, with 9 bases between them. This CDR3 is built from 11 residues.

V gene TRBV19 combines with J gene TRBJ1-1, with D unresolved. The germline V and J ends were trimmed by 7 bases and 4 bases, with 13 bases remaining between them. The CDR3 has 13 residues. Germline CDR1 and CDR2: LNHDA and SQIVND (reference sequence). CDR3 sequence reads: CASNGVSFTEAFF. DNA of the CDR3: TGTGCCAGTAACGGGGTCTCTTTCACTGAAGCTTTCTTT.

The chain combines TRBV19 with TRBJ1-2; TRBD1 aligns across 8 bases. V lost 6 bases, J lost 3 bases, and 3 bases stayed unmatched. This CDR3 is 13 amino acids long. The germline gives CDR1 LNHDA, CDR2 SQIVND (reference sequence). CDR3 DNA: TGTGCCAGTAGGGGACAGGTGCACTATGGCTACACCTTC. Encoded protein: CASRGQVHYGYTF.

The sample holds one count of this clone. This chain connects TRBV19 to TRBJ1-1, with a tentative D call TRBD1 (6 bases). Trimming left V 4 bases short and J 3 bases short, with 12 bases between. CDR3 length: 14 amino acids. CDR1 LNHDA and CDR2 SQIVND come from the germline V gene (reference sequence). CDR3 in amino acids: CASSTGQFHTEAFF. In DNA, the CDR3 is TGTGCCAGTAGTACAGGACAGTTCCACACTGAAGCTTTCTTT.

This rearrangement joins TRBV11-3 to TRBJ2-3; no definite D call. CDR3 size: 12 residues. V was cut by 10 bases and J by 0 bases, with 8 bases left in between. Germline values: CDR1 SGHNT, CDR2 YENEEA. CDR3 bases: TGTGCCACCCGAGGAAGCACAGATACGCAGTATTTT. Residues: CATRGSTDTQYF. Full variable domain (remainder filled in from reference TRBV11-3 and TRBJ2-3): EAGVVQSPRYKIIEKKQPVAFWCNPISGHNTLYWYLQNLGQGPELLIRYENEEAVDDSQLPKDRFSAERLKGVDSTLKIQPAELGDSAVYLCATRGSTDTQYFGPGTRLTVL.

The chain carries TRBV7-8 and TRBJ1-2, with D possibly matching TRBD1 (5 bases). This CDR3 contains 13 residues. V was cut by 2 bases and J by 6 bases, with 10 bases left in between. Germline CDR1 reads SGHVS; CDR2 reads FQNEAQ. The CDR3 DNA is TGTGCCAGCAGCTTACGGGGGGTGAATGGCTACACCTTC. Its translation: CASSLRGVNGYTF.

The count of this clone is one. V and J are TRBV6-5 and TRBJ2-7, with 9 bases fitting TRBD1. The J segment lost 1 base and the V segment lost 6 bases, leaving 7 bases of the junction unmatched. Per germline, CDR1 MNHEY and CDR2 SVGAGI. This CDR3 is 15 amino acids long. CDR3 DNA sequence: TGTGCCAGCAGCGTACAGGGGGCACAATCCTACGAGCAGTACGTC. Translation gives CASSVQGAQSYEQYV.

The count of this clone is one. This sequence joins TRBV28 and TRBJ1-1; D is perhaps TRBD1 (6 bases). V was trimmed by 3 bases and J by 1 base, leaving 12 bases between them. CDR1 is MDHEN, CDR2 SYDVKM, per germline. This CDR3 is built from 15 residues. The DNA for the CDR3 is TGTGCCAGCAGTTTCGCCGGACAGCGGAACACTGAAGCTTTCTTT. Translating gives CASSFAGQRNTEAFF.

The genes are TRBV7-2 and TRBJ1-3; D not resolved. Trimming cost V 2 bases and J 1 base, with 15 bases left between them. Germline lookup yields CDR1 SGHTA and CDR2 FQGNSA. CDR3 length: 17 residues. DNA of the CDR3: TGTGCCAGCAGCTTATGGGATGCAGGCTCTTCTGGAAACACCATATATTTT. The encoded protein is CASSLWDAGSSGNTIYF.

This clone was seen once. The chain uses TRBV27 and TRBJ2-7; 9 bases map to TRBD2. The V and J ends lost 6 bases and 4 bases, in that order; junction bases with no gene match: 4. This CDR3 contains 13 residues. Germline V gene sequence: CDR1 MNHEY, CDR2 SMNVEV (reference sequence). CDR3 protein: CASRGLATYEQYF. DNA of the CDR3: TGTGCCAGCAGAGGACTAGCGACATACGAGCAGTACTTC.

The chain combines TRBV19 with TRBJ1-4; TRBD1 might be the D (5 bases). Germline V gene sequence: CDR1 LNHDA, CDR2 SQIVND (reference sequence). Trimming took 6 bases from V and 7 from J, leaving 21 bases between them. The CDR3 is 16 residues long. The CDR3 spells CASSMTAGVDREKLFF. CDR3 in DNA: TGTGCCAGTAGCATGACCGCGGGGGTCGATCGTGAAAAACTGTTTTTT. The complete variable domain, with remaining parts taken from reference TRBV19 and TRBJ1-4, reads DGGITQSPKYLFRKEGQNVTLSCEQNLNHDAMYWYRQDPGQGLRLIYYSQIVNDFQKGDIAEGYSVSREKKESFPLTVTSAQKNPTAFYLCASSMTAGVDREKLFFGSGTQLSVL.

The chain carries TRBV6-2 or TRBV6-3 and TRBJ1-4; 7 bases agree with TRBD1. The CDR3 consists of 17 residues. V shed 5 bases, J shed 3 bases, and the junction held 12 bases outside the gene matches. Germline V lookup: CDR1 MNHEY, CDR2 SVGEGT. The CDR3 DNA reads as TGTGCCAGCAGTCCGGGACAGTTACTTACTGCTAATGAAAAACTGTTTTTT. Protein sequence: CASSPGQLLTANEKLFF.